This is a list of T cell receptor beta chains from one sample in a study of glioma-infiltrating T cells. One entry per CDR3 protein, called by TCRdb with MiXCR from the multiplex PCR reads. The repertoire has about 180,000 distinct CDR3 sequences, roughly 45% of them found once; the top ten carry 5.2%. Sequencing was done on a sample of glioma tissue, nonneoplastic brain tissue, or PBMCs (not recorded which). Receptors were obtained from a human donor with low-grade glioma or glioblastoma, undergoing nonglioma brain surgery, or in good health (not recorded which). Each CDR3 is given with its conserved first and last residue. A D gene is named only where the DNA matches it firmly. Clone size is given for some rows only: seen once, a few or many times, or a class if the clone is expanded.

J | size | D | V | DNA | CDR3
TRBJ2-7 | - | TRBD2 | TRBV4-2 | TGTGCCAGCAGCCAGGCATCTAGCGGGAGGTACTACGAGCAGTACTTC | CASSQASSGRYYEQYF
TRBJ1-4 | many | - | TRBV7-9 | TGTGCCAGCAGCTTTGACCGGATTGCAACTAATGAAAAACTGTTTTTT | CASSFDRIATNEKLFF
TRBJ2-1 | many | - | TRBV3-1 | TGTGCCAGCAGCCAAGATATAGCGACTACCAATGAGCAGTTCTTC | CASSQDIATTNEQFF
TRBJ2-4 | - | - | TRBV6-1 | TGTGCCAGCAGTGTAGGGAAAGCCAAAAACATTCAGTACTTC | CASSVGKAKNIQYF
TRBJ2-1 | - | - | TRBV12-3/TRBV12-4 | TGTGCCAGCAGTTTAGGGACTTTCAATGAGCAGTTCTTC | CASSLGTFNEQFF
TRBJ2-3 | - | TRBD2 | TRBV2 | TGTGCCAGCACAGGGCTAGCGGGAGGTGGCACAGATACGCAGTATTTT | CASTGLAGGGTDTQYF
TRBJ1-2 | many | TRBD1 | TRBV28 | TGTGCCAGCAGTGGAGCACCGGGACAGGGTAATGGCTACACCTTC | CASSGAPGQGNGYTF
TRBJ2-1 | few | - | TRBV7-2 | TGTGCCAGCAGCATTCAAACAGGGGGGGCTTCCTACAATGAGCAGTTCTTC | CASSIQTGGASYNEQFF
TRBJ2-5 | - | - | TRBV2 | TGTGCCAGCAGTGAATCCCCAGAGGGCCAAGAGACCCAGTACTTC | CASSESPEGQETQYF
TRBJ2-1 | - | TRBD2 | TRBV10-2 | TGCGCCAGCAACAAAAGCGGGACCTCATACAATGAGCAGTTCTTC | CASNKSGTSYNEQFF
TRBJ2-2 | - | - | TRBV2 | TGTGCCAGCAGTGAATCAGTTTCGAACACCGGGGAGCTGTTTTTT | CASSESVSNTGELFF
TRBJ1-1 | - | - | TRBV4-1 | TGCGCCAGCAGCCAAGTTTTTGGGCGGAGGGGTATGAACACTGAAGCTCTCTTT | CASSQVFGRRGMNTEALF
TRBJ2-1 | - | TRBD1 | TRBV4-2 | TGTGCCAGCAGCCTACTCGGGACAGGAAGTGGCAATGAGCAGTTCTTC | CASSLLGTGSGNEQFF
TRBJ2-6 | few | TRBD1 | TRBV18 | TGTGCCAGCTCACCGAGACAGGGATTATCTGGGGCCAACGTCCTGACTTTC | CASSPRQGLSGANVLTF
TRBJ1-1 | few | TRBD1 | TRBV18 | TGTGCCAGCTCACCACTGGCGCAGGGGGCGGAAACTGAAGCTTTCTTT | CASSPLAQGAETEAFF
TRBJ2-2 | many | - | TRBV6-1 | TGTGCCAGCAGTTGGAACACCGGGGAGCTGTTTTTT | CASSWNTGELFF
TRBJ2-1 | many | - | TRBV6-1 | TGTGCCAGCAGCCCCGCAGGGGTTGAGGTGCAGTTCTTC | CASSPAGVEVQFF
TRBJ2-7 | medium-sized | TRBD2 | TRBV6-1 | TGTGCCAGCGTCGGGGGGTTCTACGAGCAGTACTTC | CASVGGFYEQYF
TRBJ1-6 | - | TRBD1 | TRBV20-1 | TGCACTGCTAGAGATCAGGGACAGGGTACCATGAATTCACCCCTCCACTTT | CTARDQGQGTMNSPLHF
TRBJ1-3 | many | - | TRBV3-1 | TGTGCCAGCAGCCAAGAGCGTGGAAACACCATATATTTT | CASSQERGNTIYF
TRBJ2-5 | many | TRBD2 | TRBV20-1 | TGCAGTGCTAGTTCTAGCGGGAGTACCCAAGAGACCCAGTACTTC | CSASSSGSTQETQYF
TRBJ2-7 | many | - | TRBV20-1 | TGCAGTGCTAGAGATTTACTAGTCTCGCGCAACGAGCAGTACTTC | CSARDLLVSRNEQYF
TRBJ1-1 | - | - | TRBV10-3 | TGTGCCATCAGTCGCCATAATGGTGAAGCTTTCTTT | CAISRHNGEAFF
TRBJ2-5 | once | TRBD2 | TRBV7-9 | TGTGCCAGCAGCTTATCGGGGGGTGTGGAGACCCAGTACTTC | CASSLSGGVETQYF
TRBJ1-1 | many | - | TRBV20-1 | TGCAGTGCTAGACAGGGAAACACTGAAGCTTTCTTT | CSARQGNTEAFF
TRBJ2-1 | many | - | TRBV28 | TGTGCCAGCAGACCTAGGGGGAGGGCATCGTATGAGCAGTTCTTC | CASRPRGRASYEQFF
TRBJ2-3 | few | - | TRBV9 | TGTGCCAGCAGCGTAGGTGGGCAGGCAGATACGCAGTATTTT | CASSVGGQADTQYF
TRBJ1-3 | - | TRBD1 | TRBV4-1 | TGCGCCAGCAGCCAACCGGGACAGAGAAACACCATATATTTT | CASSQPGQRNTIYF
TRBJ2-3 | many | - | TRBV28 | TGTGCCAGCACCCCCCTCCCGGCTAGCGGCACAGATACGCAGTATTTT | CASTPLPASGTDTQYF
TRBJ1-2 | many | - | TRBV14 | TGTGCCAGCAGCCAAGTTTCACAGAACTATGGCTACACCTTC | CASSQVSQNYGYTF
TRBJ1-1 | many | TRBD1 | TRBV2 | TGTGCCAGCAGGAACAGGGGGCTGAACACTGAAGCTTTCTTT | CASRNRGLNTEAFF
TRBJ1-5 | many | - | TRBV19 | TGTGCCAGTAGTATAGACAGGACGGGAAATCAGCCCCAGCATTTT | CASSIDRTGNQPQHF
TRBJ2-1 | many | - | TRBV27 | TGTGCCAGCAGGAGGGACTTCCCGGAGAGCGACTCCTACAATGAGCAGTTCTTC | CASRRDFPESDSYNEQFF
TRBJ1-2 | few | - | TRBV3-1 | TGTGCCAGCAGCCATTTGGGCTATTTTAACTATGGCTACACCTTC | CASSHLGYFNYGYTF
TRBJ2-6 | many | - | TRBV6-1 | TGTGCCTCCGGGTCCGGGGCCAACGTCCTGACTTTC | CASGSGANVLTF
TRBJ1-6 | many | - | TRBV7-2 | TGTGCCAGCAGCGGGTCAAACTCACCCCTCCACTTT | CASSGSNSPLHF
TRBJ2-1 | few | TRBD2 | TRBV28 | TGTGGGGCCGGGGCTAGCGGGAGGCCCTACAATGAGCAGTTCTTC | CGAGASGRPYNEQFF
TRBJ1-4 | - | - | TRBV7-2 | TGTGCCAGCAGCTTGGGGGCCAGGGTGGGGACAACTAATGAAAAACTGTTTTTT | CASSLGARVGTTNEKLFF
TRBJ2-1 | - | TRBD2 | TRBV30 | TGTGCCAGCTCAGGGACTAGCGGGAGTCGCTATGAGCAGTTCTTC | CASSGTSGSRYEQFF